This T cell receptor (beta chain) appears in the sequencing data of a study of CD8 T cells in ankylosing spondylitis. V was clipped by 5 bases and J by 5 bases, with 11 bases between them. CDR1 is SGHTA and CDR2 is FQGTGA in the germline V gene. The CDR3 runs 13 residues. Quantitative molecular-barcoded 5'-RACE generated the TCR beta libraries. From the 5' RACE reads, TCRdb called clonotypes with MiXCR, one entry per CDR3 protein. The repertoire holds under 400,000 distinct CDR3 sequences, with more than 9% as singletons. This clonotype was found many times. Antigen specificity is unknown. Study-level points and caveats: Earlier authors reported some of these motif variants in reactive arthritis synovial fluid and blood. Peripheral blood samples showed relatively rare disease-linked clones, and these clones were CD8+. Several highly homologous variants formed a TCR beta motif that appeared characteristic of ankylosing spondylitis blood.

The sequencing input was blood, either unsorted or a sorted T cell fraction (not recorded which). This sequence originates from a female donor with ankylosing spondylitis or in good health (not recorded which). The chain is built from TRBV7-3 and TRBJ2-3; tentative D call: TRBD2 (5 bases). CDR3 in amino acids: CASSAGLKDTQYF. As DNA, the CDR3 is TGTGCCAGCAGCGCCGGACTGAAAGATACGCAGTATTTT.